Sequencing of this TCR beta chain was carried out in a study of OX40 agonist ivuxolimab in advanced cancers. Repertoires were generated with immunoSEQ multiplex PCR, while TCRdb's copy carries only in-frame clones and drops some. The sample includes about 100,000 clones, 95% to 96% of them seen just once. Comments on this clone: Its matching antigen is unknown.

Study-level results: Doses of 0.1 to 3.0 mg/kg were accompanied by clonal expansion of CD4+ and CD8+ blood T cells by week 6.

The TCR comes from an adult with an advanced solid tumor such as melanoma, head and neck, liver or kidney cancer. Sequencing used CD4+ or CD8+ T cells sorted from blood, obtained in a trial of the OX40 agonist ivuxolimab.

The DNA of the CDR3 is TGTGCCAGTAGTATTCTACAGGGGGAGACCCAGTACTTC. Residues: CASSILQGETQYF. This sequence joins TRBV19 and TRBJ2-5; 7 bases align to TRBD1. The CDR3 is 13 amino acids. After removal of 3 bases from V and 5 bases from J, the junction contained 3 bases not matched to a gene. The germline V gene has CDR1 LNHDA and CDR2 SQIVND (reference sequence).